This TCR beta chain originates from a study of molecular identifiers for immune sequencing clone quantification. This clonotype was recorded many times. No antigen is known for it. For bulk TCR libraries, previously described methods and listed TCR primers were used. TCRdb itself ran the PCR reads through MiXCR, one entry per CDR3 protein. This table has more than 550,000 distinct CDR3 sequences, 25% appearing once. The study's findings and limits: Naive cells had under 1% of molecules in clones above 20 RNA copies, effectors over 97%. Highly expanded clone sizes could be underestimated by identical TCR molecules that share a barcode.

Naive CD8 T cells, phenotype CD8+CD4-CCR7+CD45RA+, were sorted. Sequencing used naive CD8+ T cells from blood, with Jurkat cell RNA spiked in. Regarding subset: FACS-sorted CD8+CD4-CCR7+CD45RA+ naive T cells. The sequence was collected from a human donor in good health. Some libraries in this study had Jurkat cell RNA spiked in.

Written as DNA, the CDR3 is TGTGCCAGCAGCTTAGAAGTACTAGCGAACGCCTACAATGAGCAGTTCTTC. Protein product: CASSLEVLANAYNEQFF. This rearrangement joins TRBV7-6 to TRBJ2-1, with 7 nucleotides matching TRBD2. Germline V gene sequence: CDR1 SGHVS, CDR2 FNYEAQ. This CDR3 has 17 residues. Losses at the gene ends were 1 base for V and 2 bases for J; bases not matched to a gene: 8.